This TCR beta chain was sequenced for a study of T cell responses to AZD1222 COVID-19 vaccine. Whole-study results and caveats: At baseline, just 6 or 7 AZD1222 recipients tested seropositive. The study sampled repertoires only after the peak T cell response. The reported proportion of spike-specific TCRs targeting unmutated variant regions was nearly half.

Germline V gene data show CDR1 as LNHNV and CDR2 as YYDKDF (reference sequence). The CDR3 extends over 16 amino acids. V gave up 8 bases and J gave up 1 base, with 18 bases separating them. In regard to this clone: Its antigen is unknown.

Libraries were prepared by immunoSEQ multiplex PCR; TCRdb keeps only in-frame clonotypes and omits some of them. Of 100,000 to 120,000 clones listed, about 95% are singletons. Second-dose timings of about 4 or about 12 weeks were pooled. V is TRBV15 and J is TRBJ2-1, with a tentative D call TRBD2 (5 bases). This TCR derives from an adult who received the AZD1222 COVID-19 vaccine. The sequenced sample was peripheral blood, obtained 28 days after the second AZD1222 dose. In DNA, the CDR3 is TGTGCCACCGCAAGTGATGGGCGGGCTTCCTACAATGAGCAGTTCTTC. Amino acids: CATASDGRASYNEQFF.